This T cell receptor (beta chain) was documented in a study of quantifying T cell responses using KT2 cells. Across the whole study: cDNA was made from DNase-treated RNA using alpha and beta constant primers.

On this clonotype itself: Its antigen remains unidentified. A much larger clonotype is one base distant, so this may be a read error.

The sample is PBMC spiked with counted cells of clone KT2. Germline V CDR1 and CDR2: SGDLS, YYNGEE. The CDR3 runs 18 residues. Study results and limitations: At about one KT2 cell per 100,000 PBMC, KT2 sequences were still detected.

An oligo carrying a UMI was ligated to the cDNA 3' end. The first PCR ran around 4 cycles with an equimolar RC1.1 and RC1.2 beta primer mix. TCRdb fed the UMI-ligation and nested PCR reads into MiXCR, producing one record per CDR3 protein. The sample carries more than 55,000 distinct CDR3 sequences, 9% to 15% recorded once. This TCR was sampled from a human donor. The sequencing input was PBMCs spiked with cells of the T cell clone KT2. The rearrangement uses TRBV9 and TRBJ2-1; the D gene is possibly TRBD2 (6 bases). In DNA form, the CDR3 reads TGTGCCAGCAGCGCTCTTATAGCGGTCGGCAGCTCCTACAATGAGCAGTTATTC. Translating it yields CASSALIAVGSSYNEQLF.